Below, one T cell receptor beta chain is given with its context. The data originate from a study of Ad26.COV2.S vaccination and SARS-CoV-2 variants. At the level of the study: Intramuscularly, Ad26.COV2.S was given either once or twice, 56 days apart.

CDR3 length: 15 amino acids. The germline gives CDR1 SGHTA, CDR2 FQGTGA. With 5 bases removed from V and 9 bases from J, the gap between germline ends came to 20 bases. Only in-frame clones appear in the TCRdb table, and some are missing; sequencing was by immunoSEQ multiplex PCR. The sample lists around 400,000 clones, 75% to 90% occurring once. Sample treatment: some 20 received Ad26.COV2.S at low or high dose, single or two shots; a few received placebo; per-sample allocation not given. Collection of samples fell on day 63 after the first vaccine or placebo injection. The clonotype was recovered from a person between 18 and 65 years old who received the Ad26.COV2.S COVID-19 vaccine or a placebo. Sequences were derived from peripheral blood, sampled in a trial of Ad26.COV2.S vaccine versus placebo. V is TRBV7-3 and J is TRBJ2-1; the D call may be TRBD1 or TRBD2 (6 bases each). The CDR3 reads CASSQGGSQPTEQFF. The CDR3 DNA reads TGTGCCAGCAGCCAAGGGGGGTCGCAACCCACTGAGCAGTTCTTC.